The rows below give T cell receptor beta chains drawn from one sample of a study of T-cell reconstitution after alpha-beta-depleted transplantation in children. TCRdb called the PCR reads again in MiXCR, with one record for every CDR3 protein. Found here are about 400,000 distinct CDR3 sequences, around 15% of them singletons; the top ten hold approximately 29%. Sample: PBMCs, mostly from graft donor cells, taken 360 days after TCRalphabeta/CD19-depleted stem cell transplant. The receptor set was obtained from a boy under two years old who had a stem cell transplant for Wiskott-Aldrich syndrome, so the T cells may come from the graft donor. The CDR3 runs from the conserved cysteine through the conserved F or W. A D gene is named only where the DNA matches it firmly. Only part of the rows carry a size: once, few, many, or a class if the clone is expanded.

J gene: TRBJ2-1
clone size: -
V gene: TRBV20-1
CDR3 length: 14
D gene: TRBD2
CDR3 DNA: TGCAGTGCTGGGACTAGCGGCTCCTACAATGAGCAGTTCTTC
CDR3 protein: CSAGTSGSYNEQFF

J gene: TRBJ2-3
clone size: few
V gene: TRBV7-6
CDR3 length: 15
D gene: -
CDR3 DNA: TGTGCCAGCATCCAAACCGGCGCGAGCACAGATACGCAGTATTTT
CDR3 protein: CASIQTGASTDTQYF

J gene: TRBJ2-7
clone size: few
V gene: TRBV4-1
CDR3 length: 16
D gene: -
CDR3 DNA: TGCGCCAGCAGCCAAGATCGGGGGGCCCTCTCCTACGAGCAGTACTTC
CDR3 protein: CASSQDRGALSYEQYF

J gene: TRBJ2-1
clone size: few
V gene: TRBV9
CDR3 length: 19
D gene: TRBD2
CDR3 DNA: TGTGCCAGCAGCGTACTAGGGCTCTCCTCTAGCGGGAGAGACAATGAGCAGTTCTTC
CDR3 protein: CASSVLGLSSSGRDNEQFF

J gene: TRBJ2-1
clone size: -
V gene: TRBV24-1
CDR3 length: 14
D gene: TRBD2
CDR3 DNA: TGTGCCACCAGCGCTAGCGGGAGCTGGAATGAGCAGTTCTTC
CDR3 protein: CATSASGSWNEQFF

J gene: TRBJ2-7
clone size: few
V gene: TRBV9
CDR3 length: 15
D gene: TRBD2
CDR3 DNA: TGTGCCAGCAGCGTAGGCGCTAGCGGGGGCTACGAGCAGTACTTC
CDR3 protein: CASSVGASGGYEQYF

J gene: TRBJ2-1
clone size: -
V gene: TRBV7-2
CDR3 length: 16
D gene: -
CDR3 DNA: TGTGCCAGCAGCTTAGGGAGGGGGTTACCCTACAATGAGCAGTTCTTC
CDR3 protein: CASSLGRGLPYNEQFF

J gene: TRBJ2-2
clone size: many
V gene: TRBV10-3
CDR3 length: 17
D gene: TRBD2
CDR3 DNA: TGTGCCATCACCGATGGACTAGCGGGGGAGAACACCGGGGAGCTGTTTTTT
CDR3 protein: CAITDGLAGENTGELFF

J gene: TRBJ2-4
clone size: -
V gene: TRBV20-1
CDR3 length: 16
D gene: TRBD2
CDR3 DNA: TGCAGTGCTCAACCTGGACTAGCGGGAGTTTCGAACATTCAGTACTTC
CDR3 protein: CSAQPGLAGVSNIQYF

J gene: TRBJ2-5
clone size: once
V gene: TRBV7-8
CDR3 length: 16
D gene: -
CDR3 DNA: TGTGCCAGCAGCTTAGTTAAGGCAGCGGCCCAAGAGACCCAGTACTTC
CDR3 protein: CASSLVKAAAQETQYF

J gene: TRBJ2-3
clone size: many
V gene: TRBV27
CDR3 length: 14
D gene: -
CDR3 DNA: TGTGCCAGCAGTCTATTACAGGGTCTGGATACGCAGTATTTT
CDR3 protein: CASSLLQGLDTQYF

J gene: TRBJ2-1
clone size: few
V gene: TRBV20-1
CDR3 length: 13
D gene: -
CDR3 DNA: TGCAGTGCTAGTATCCAGACATATAATGAGCAGTTCTTC
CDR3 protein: CSASIQTYNEQFF

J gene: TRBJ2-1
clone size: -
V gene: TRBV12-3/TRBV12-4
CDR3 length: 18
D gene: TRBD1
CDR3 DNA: TGTGCCTTCAGCACCGGGACAGGGGTCCTACTCTCCTACAATGAGCAGTTCTTC
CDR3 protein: CAFSTGTGVLLSYNEQFF

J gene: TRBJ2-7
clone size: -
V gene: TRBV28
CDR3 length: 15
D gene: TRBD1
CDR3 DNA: TGTGCCAGCAGTTTTAGTGGGACAGGGGAGGGAAAAGAGTACTTC
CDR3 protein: CASSFSGTGEGKEYF

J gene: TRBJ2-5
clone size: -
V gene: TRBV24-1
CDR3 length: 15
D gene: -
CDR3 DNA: TGTGCCACCAGTGATCCGGGATTAGCGGAAGAGACCCAGTACTTC
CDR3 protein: CATSDPGLAEETQYF

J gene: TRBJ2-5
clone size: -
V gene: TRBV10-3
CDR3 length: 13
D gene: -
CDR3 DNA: TGTGCCACACACCGCATGCTCCAAGAGACCCAGTACTTC
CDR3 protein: CATHRMLQETQYF

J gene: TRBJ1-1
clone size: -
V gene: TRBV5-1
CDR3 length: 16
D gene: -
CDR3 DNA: TGCGCCAGCAGCTTTGGGCGTCGGCTCGAGAACACTGAAGCTTTCTTT
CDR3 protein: CASSFGRRLENTEAFF

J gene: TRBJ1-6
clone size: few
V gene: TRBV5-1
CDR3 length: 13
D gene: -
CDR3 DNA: TGCGCCAGCAGCTTGGGACCGCTCGGGGCACTCCACTTT
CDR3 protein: CASSLGPLGALHF

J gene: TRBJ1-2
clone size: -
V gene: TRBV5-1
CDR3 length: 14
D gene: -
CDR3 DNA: TGCGCCAGCAGCTCCGTGGGGGATCACTATGGCTACACCTTC
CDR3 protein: CASSSVGDHYGYTF

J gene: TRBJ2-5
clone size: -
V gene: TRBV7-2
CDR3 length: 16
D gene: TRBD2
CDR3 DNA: TGTGCCAGCAGCTCAACCCAGGGGAGCGGGGGGGAGACCCAGTACTTC
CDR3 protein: CASSSTQGSGGETQYF

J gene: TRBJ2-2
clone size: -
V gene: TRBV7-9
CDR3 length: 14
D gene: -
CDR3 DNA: TGTGCCAGCCACCATGGCACTTACACCGGGGAGCTGTTTTTT
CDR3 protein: CASHHGTYTGELFF

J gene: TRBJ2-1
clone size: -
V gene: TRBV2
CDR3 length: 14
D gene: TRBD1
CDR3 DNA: TGTGCCAGCAGGGAGGACAGGGCTGACAATGAGCAGTTCTTC
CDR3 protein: CASREDRADNEQFF

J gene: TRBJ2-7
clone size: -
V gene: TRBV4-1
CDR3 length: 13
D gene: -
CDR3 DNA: TGCGCCAGCAGCCAAGGGGGGGCCGGAGAGCAGTACTTC
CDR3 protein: CASSQGGAGEQYF

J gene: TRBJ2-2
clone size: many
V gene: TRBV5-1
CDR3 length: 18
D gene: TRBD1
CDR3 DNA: TGCGCCAGCAGCTTGGTTTGGCAGGGGGCGGATTGGACCGGGGAGCTGTTTTTT
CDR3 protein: CASSLVWQGADWTGELFF

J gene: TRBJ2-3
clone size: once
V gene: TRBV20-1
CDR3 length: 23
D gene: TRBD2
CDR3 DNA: TGCAGTGCTAGAGGCAGGTTGCCCCCTCTAGCGGGAGGGCCCGGGGCCTACACAGATACGCAGTATTTT
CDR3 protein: CSARGRLPPLAGGPGAYTDTQYF

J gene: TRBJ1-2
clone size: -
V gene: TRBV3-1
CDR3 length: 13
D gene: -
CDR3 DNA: TGTGCCAGCAGCCCAGGGGTTTGGGTCGGCTACACCTTC
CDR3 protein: CASSPGVWVGYTF

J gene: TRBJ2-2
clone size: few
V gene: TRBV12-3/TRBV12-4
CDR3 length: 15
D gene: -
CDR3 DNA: TGTGCCAGCAATTCCCAGCCTGGCGGCCCCGGGGAGCTGTTTTTT
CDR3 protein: CASNSQPGGPGELFF

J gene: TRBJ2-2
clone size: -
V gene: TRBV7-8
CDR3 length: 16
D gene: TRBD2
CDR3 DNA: TGTGCCAGCAGCTTCACGCGGGGGATGGACACCGGGGAGCTGTTTTTT
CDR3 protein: CASSFTRGMDTGELFF

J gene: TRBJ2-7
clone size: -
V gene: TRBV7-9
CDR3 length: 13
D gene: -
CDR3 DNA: TGTGCCAGCAGCACAACCGGGCCCCTCGAGCAGTACTTC
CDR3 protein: CASSTTGPLEQYF

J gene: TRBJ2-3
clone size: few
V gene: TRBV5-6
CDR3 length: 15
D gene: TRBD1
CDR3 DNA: TGTGCCAGTGGGACAGGGTTGATGGGGACAGATACGCAGTATTTT
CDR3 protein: CASGTGLMGTDTQYF

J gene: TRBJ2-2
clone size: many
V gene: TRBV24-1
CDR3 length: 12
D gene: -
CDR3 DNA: TGTGCCACCAGGGCCAGCACCGGGGAGCTGTTTTTT
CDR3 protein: CATRASTGELFF

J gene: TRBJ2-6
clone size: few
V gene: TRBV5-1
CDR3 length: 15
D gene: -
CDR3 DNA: TGCGCCAGCAACCATGGATTTGCTGGGGCCAACGTCCTGACTTTC
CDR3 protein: CASNHGFAGANVLTF

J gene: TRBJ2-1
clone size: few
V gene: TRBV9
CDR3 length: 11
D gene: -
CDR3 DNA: TGTGCCAGCAGCGTAGAGAGTGAGCAGTTCTTC
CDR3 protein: CASSVESEQFF

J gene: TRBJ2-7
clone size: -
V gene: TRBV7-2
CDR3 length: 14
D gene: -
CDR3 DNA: TGTGCCAGCAGCGCTCGGACCAGGCGATCCGAGCAGTACTTC
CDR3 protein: CASSARTRRSEQYF

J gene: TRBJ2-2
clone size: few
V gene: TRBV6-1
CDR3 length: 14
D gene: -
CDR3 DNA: TGTGCCAGCAGTCCCAATCTATGGACCGGGGAGCTGTTTTTT
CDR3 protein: CASSPNLWTGELFF

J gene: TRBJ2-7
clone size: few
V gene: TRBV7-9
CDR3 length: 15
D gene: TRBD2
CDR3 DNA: TGTGCCAGCAGCTTAGTTTCTAGCGGGGAATACGAGCAGTACTTC
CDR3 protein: CASSLVSSGEYEQYF

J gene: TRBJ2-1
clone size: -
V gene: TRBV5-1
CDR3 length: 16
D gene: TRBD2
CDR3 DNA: TGCGCCAGCAGCTTGACTCGCGGGGGGTTCGACAATGAGCAGTTCTTC
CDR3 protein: CASSLTRGGFDNEQFF

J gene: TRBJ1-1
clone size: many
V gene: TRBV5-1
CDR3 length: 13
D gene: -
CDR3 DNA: TGTGCCAGCAGTCCTACGGGGAACACTGAAGCTTTCTTT
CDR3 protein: CASSPTGNTEAFF

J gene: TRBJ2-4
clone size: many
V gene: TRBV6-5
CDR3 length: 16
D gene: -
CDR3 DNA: TGTGCCAGCAGTTACGTTAGAAGAGTAGCCAAAAACATTCAGTACTTC
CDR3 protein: CASSYVRRVAKNIQYF

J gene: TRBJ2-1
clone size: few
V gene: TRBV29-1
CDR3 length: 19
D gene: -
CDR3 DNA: TGCAGCGTTGAAGATCGGGGTCCCCTTGCCCTTAGCTCCTACAATGAGCAGTTCTTC
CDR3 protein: CSVEDRGPLALSSYNEQFF

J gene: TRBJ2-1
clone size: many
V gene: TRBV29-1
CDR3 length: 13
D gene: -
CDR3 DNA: TGCAGCGTTGTCGGCCCTCAGGGGAATGAGCAGTTCTTC
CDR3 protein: CSVVGPQGNEQFF

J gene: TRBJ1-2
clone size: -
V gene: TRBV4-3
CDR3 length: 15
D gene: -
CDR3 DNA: TGCGCCAGCAGCCAAGCTCGGGGTTCGATCTATGGCTACACCTTC
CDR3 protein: CASSQARGSIYGYTF

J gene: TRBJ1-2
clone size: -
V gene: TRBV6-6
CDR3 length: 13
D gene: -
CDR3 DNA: TGTGCCAGCAGTTACCCTCCAGCCTATGGCTACACCTTC
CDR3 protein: CASSYPPAYGYTF

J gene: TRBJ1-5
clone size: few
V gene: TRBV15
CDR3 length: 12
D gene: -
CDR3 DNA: TGTGCCACCAGCAGACCCAATCAGCCCCAGCATTTT
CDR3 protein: CATSRPNQPQHF

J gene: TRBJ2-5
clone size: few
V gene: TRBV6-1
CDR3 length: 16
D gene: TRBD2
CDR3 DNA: TGTGCCAGCAGCCGACTAGCGGGGGCCTTCCGAGAGACCCAGTACTTC
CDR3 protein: CASSRLAGAFRETQYF

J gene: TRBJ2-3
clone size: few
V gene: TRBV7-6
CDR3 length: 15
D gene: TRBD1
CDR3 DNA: TGTGCCAGCAGCCAACTATCCGGGACAGGGACGTCTTGGTATTTT
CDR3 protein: CASSQLSGTGTSWYF

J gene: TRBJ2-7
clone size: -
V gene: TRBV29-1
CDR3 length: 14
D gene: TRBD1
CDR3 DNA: TGCAGCGTTGAGTCAGGGGGTAACTCCTACGAGCAGTACTTC
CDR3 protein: CSVESGGNSYEQYF

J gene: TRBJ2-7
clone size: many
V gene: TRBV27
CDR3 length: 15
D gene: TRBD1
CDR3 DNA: TGTGCCAGCAGTTTAGCGGACAGGGGGCCCTACGAGCAGTACTTC
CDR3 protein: CASSLADRGPYEQYF

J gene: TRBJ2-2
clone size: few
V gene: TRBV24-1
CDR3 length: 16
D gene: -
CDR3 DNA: TGTGCCACCAGTGCAAGGGCGACAAATGCAACCGGGGAGCTGTTTTTT
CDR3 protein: CATSARATNATGELFF

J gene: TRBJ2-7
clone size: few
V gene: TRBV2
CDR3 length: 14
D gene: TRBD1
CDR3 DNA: TGTGCCAGCACGGACAGGCGGCCTCTCTACGAGCAGTACTTC
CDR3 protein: CASTDRRPLYEQYF

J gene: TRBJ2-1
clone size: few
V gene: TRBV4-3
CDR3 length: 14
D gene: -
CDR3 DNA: TGCGCCAGCAGCCAGATAGCGGACTACAATGAGCAGTTCTTC
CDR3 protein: CASSQIADYNEQFF

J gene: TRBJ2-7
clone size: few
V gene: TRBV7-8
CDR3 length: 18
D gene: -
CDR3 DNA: TGTGCCAGCAGCGTAGGACGACGAAGACAGAAATACTCCTACGAGCAGTACTTC
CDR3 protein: CASSVGRRRQKYSYEQYF

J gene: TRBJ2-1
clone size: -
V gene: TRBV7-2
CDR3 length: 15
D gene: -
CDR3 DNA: TGTGCCAGCAGCTTAGCCGGGAGCTACTACAATGAGCAGTTCTTC
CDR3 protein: CASSLAGSYYNEQFF

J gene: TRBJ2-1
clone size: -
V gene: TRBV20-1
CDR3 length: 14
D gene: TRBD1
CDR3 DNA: TGCAGTGCTTTACAGGGGTTCTCCTACAATGAGCAGTTCTTC
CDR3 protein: CSALQGFSYNEQFF

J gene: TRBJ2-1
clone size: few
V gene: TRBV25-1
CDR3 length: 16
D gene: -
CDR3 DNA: TGTGCCAGCAGTGACCACTTCCTAACAGGTAGAAATGAGCAGTTCTTC
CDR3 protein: CASSDHFLTGRNEQFF

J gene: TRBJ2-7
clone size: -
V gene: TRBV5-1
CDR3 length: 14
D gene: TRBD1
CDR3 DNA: TGCGCCAGCAGCACACTACAGGGGGCCTACGAGCAGTACTTC
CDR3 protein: CASSTLQGAYEQYF

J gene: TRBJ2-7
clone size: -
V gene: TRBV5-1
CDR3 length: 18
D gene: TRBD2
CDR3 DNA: TGCGCCAGCAGCCAGTTCGCGGGGCGGGGGGGCGGAAGACCCGAGCAGTACTTC
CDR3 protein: CASSQFAGRGGGRPEQYF

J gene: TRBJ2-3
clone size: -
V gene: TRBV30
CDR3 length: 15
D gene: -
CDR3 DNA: TGTGCCTGGAGTGTACGTAGCGGAGTCACAGATACGCAGTATTTT
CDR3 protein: CAWSVRSGVTDTQYF

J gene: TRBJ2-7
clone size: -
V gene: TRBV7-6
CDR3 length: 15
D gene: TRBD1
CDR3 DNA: TGTGCCAGCAGCTTAGGGGGACAGTTCTCCTACGAGCAGTACTTC
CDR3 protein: CASSLGGQFSYEQYF